The TCR beta chain described here comes from a study of T cell responses to AZD1222 COVID-19 vaccine. Overall study results and limits: Just a handful of AZD1222 recipients were seropositive at baseline. Clonal diversity was possibly underestimated, and white British individuals and females predominated among donors.

Deletions cut 6 bases from V and 7 bases from J, with 15 bases between. Germline V gene lookup returns CDR1 MNHEY and CDR2 SVGAGI. This CDR3 spans 13 amino acids. A word on this clone: Antigen unknown.

Profiled with immunoSEQ multiplex PCR; TCRdb holds only in-frame clones, not every one. The top ten hold about a third of the sample, which has some 45,000 clones, about 90% seen once. The specimen was peripheral blood, collected 28 days after the second AZD1222 dose. The sequence came from an adult who received the AZD1222 COVID-19 vaccine. The J gene is TRBJ1-2, the V gene TRBV6-5; unclear D gene. CDR3 in DNA: TGTGCCAGCAGCAACCGGGGTTGGAGTGGCTACACCTTC. It codes for CASSNRGWSGYTF.